The count of the clone carrying this T cell receptor (beta chain) is one. Its cognate antigen is unknown. Use of 60 Vbeta and 13 Jbeta primers characterized the PCR. Clones were sequenced by immunoSEQ multiplex PCR, and TCRdb holds only the in-frame ones, with some missing. The sample lists about 120,000 clones; around 80% were seen once. This entry is derived from a study of cytomegalovirus exposure and HLA in healthy donors. General study results and limits: Both high specificity and high sensitivity reportedly marked the classifier's diagnosis of cytomegalovirus status. Association of 17,000 or so TCR beta sequences with HLA alleles was found at 0.05 false discovery rate in a later analysis.

CDR3 length: 16 amino acids. The V gene's germline CDR1 is SGDLS and CDR2 YYNGEE. The V end lost 0 bases, the J end lost 4 bases, and 14 bases lay between the germline ends. This TCR derives from a man aged 30-40 years in good health and CMV-seronegative. Sequenced: PBMCs. J is TRBJ2-1 and V is TRBV9, with D perhaps TRBD1 (5 bases). CDR3 sequence: CASSVEETAIYNEQFF. As DNA, the CDR3 is TGTGCCAGCAGCGTAGAAGAGACAGCGATATACAATGAGCAGTTCTTC.